The next 2 T cell receptor beta chains were all read from a single sample in a study of beta chain features in type 1 diabetes. All of the isolated RNA was reverse transcribed, so expressed TCRB transcripts were sequenced. This table comes from immunoSEQ multiplex PCR, and its TCRdb copy is limited to in-frame clones, with some not included. The data hold roughly 300,000 clones, with around 13% observed a single time. Sequencing was done on a sample of central memory CD4+ T cells from blood. Receptors originate from a man under 40 in good health.

This clone was counted ten times or more. The gene calls are TRBV18 and TRBJ2-7, with D possibly TRBD2 on 8 matching bases. The germline V and J ends were trimmed by 3 bases and 3 bases, with 18 bases remaining between them. Germline V gene sequence: CDR1 KGHSH, CDR2 LQKENI. The CDR3 length is 16 residues. The CDR3 loop is CASSPRGGTVSYEQYV. The CDR3 DNA is TGTGCCAGCTCACCGCGCGGGGGGACAGTCAGCTACGAGCAGTACGTC.

The chain has TRBV6-5 and TRBJ2-3; D gene uncertain. The V gene's germline CDR1 is MNHEY and CDR2 SVGAGI. V was shortened by 6 bases and J by 4 bases, with 8 bases between the two germline ends. This CDR3 has 12 amino acids. Here the CDR3 reads CASSATPDTQYF. CDR3 bases: TGTGCCAGCAGCGCCACTCCAGATACGCAGTATTTT.